What follows is one T cell receptor (beta chain) and its context. Its antigen remains unidentified. V gave up 4 bases and J gave up 2 bases; unmatched junction bases: 5. Germline V gene data show CDR1 as ENHRY and CDR2 as SYGVKD. The CDR3 has 15 amino acids. TCRdb's copy holds only in-frame clones and misses some; the assay was immunoSEQ multiplex PCR. The sample gives about 90,000 clones, around nine tenths of which show up once; 5.2% is in the top ten. This sample is drawn from a study of T cell responses to AZD1222 COVID-19 vaccine. Findings and limits, study-wide: Without day 14 samples, only post-peak T cell repertoires were studied.

The sample in question was peripheral blood, obtained on day 0 of MenACWY control vaccination. The V gene is TRBV10-3, the J gene TRBJ1-1, with 9 nucleotides matching TRBD1. This clonotype originated in an adult in good health. The DNA for the CDR3 is TGTGCCATCAGTGTATACAGGGGGCTAAACACTGAAGCTTTCTTT. Translating gives CAISVYRGLNTEAFF.